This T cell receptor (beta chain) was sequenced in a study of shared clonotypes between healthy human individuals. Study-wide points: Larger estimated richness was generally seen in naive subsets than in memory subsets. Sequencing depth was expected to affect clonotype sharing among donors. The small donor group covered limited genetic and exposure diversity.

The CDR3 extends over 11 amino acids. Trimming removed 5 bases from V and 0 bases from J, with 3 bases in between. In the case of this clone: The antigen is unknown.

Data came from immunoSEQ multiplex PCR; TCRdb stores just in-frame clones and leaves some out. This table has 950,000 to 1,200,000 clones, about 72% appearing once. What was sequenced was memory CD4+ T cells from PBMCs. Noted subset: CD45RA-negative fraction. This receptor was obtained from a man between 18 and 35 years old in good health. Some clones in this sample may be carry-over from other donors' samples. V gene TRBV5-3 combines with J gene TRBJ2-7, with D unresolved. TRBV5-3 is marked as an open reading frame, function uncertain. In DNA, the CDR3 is TGTGCCAGAAGGCACTCCTACGAGCAGTACTTC. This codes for CARRHSYEQYF.